Following are 29 T cell receptor beta chains from one sample sequenced in a study of cytomegalovirus exposure and HLA in healthy donors. The PCR was carried out with 60 Vbeta primers and 13 Jbeta primers. Sequencing was performed with immunoSEQ multiplex PCR; in TCRdb, only in-frame clones are kept and a portion is missing. The repertoire includes 95,000 to 150,000 clones, roughly four fifths of them detected once, and under 2% sits in the top ten. What was sequenced was PBMCs. Receptors were obtained from a man between 18 and 35 years old in good health and CMV-seronegative.

V and J are TRBV7-3 and TRBJ1-6; TRBD1 agrees at 8 bases. Per the germline V gene, CDR1 is SGHTA and CDR2 is FQGTGA. Losses at the gene ends were 5 bases for V and 13 bases for J; bases not matched to a gene: 7. This CDR3 region has 13 residues. The CDR3 region is CASSPVQGAPLHF. The DNA for the CDR3 is TGTGCCAGCAGCCCTGTTCAGGGGGCTCCCCTCCACTTT.

V gene TRBV6-5 combines with J gene TRBJ1-3; D call uncertain. V was clipped by 0 bases and J by 3 bases, with 6 bases between them. CDR3 length: 14 amino acids. Germline V gene sequence: CDR1 MNHEY, CDR2 SVGAGI. CDR3 sequence reads: CASSYSGVGNTIYF. DNA for the CDR3: TGTGCCAGCAGTTACTCCGGTGTTGGAAACACCATATATTTT.

The J gene is TRBJ2-1, the V gene TRBV27, with D perhaps matching TRBD1 (5 bases). This CDR3 has 14 amino acids. V lost 9 bases and J lost 2, with 14 bases in between. Germline lookup yields CDR1 MNHEY and CDR2 SMNVEV (reference sequence). The DNA for the CDR3 is TGTGCCAGTAAGGGGCCCAATCCCTACAATGAGCAGTTCTTC. Translated: CASKGPNPYNEQFF.

This clone was counted between two and nine times. The V call is TRBV2, the J call TRBJ1-4, with a tentative D call TRBD1 (6 bases). The V and J ends lost 6 bases and 7 bases respectively, with 15 bases between them. Germline CDR1 reads SNHLY; CDR2 reads FYNNEI. The CDR3 is 14 amino acids. Here the CDR3 reads CASSADSLSEKLFF. For the CDR3, the DNA is TGTGCCAGCAGCGCGGACAGTTTGTCTGAAAAACTGTTTTTT.

CDR3 sequence reads: CASSLVGTVISYEQYF. In nucleotides, the CDR3 is TGTGCCAGCAGCTTAGTTGGGACAGTTATCTCCTACGAGCAGTACTTC. The chain carries TRBV11-2 and TRBJ2-7, with 7 bases that match TRBD1. CDR1 is SGHAT and CDR2 is FQNNGV in the germline V gene. The CDR3 runs to 16 residues. The V gene end was trimmed by 1 base and the J gene end by 0 bases; junction bases not matched to a gene: 6.

This clone was seen a few times. V is TRBV6-5 and J is TRBJ2-7, with D possibly TRBD1 on 5 matching bases. CDR1 MNHEY and CDR2 SVGAGI come from the germline V gene. Trimming removed 2 bases at V and 5 bases at J, with 10 bases between. The length of the CDR3 is 13 residues. This chain's CDR3 is CASSYGQGHEQYF. The CDR3 DNA follows: TGTGCCAGCAGTTACGGTCAGGGCCACGAGCAGTACTTC.

The chain has TRBV14 and TRBJ2-3, with D possibly being TRBD1 (6 bases). Trimming cost V 4 bases and J 4 bases, with 18 bases left between them. Germline V gene lookup returns CDR1 SGHDN and CDR2 FVKESK. This CDR3 region has 16 residues. The CDR3 region has the DNA TGTGCCAGCAGCCCATCCGGGACATACGGCCCAGATACGCAGTATTTT. Amino acid sequence: CASSPSGTYGPDTQYF.

The chain links TRBV5-4 to TRBJ2-7, with TRBD1 identical over 11 bases. The CDR3 totals 15 residues. The V gene's germline CDR1 is SGHNT and CDR2 YYREEE (reference sequence). V lost 5 bases to trimming and J lost 2 bases; unmatched junction nucleotides: 6. Here the CDR3 DNA reads TGTGCCAGCAGTCGGACAGGGGGCATCACCTACGAGCAGTACTTC. Its protein product is CASSRTGGITYEQYF. The variable domain in full, with the rest retrieved from reference TRBV5-4 and TRBJ2-7, is ETGVTQSPTHLIKTRGQQVTLRCSSQSGHNTVSWYQQALGQGPQFIFQYYREEENGRGNFPPRFSGLQFPNYSSELNVNALELDDSALYLCASSRTGGITYEQYFGPGTRLTVT.

This sequence joins TRBV6-4 and TRBJ2-3; TRBD1 aligns across 7 bases. V shed 5 bases, J shed 2 bases, and the junction held 4 bases outside the gene matches. Germline V gene data show CDR1 as MRHNA and CDR2 as SNTAGT. CDR3 length: 14 residues. CDR3 sequence: CASSRQGITDTQYF. Here the CDR3 DNA reads TGTGCCAGCAGTCGACAGGGAATCACAGATACGCAGTATTTT.

The V gene is TRBV6-1, the J gene TRBJ2-7; D is unclear. The CDR3 loop spans 13 amino acids. The V and J ends lost 6 bases and 7 bases respectively, with 16 bases between them. Germline V gene lookup returns CDR1 MNHNS and CDR2 SASEGT. CDR3 bases: TGTGCCAGCAGGGAGACTCGACTTGAAGAGCAGTACTTC. Its translation: CASRETRLEEQYF.

The chain couples TRBV4-2 to TRBJ2-1, with 9 positions matching TRBD2. Germline CDR1 and CDR2: LGHNA and YNFKEQ. CDR3 size: 15 residues. The ends lost 0 bases at V and 7 bases at J; junction bases unmatched: 4. The CDR3 DNA follows: TGTGCCAGCAGCCAAGATTTAAGCGGGGGGAATGAGCAGTTCTTC. The encoded protein is CASSQDLSGGNEQFF.

This chain uses TRBV6-1 with TRBJ2-5; 11 bases agree with TRBD1. The closer fit of TRBJ2-7 to the DNA end suggests the J call may be wrong. The germline V gene has CDR1 MNHNS and CDR2 SASEGT. The CDR3 has 15 residues. CDR3 sequence: CASGRGTGGSYEQYF. As DNA, the CDR3 is TGTGCCAGCGGGAGGGGGACAGGGGGCTCCTACGAGCAGTACTTC.

This clone has only one observation. The V call is TRBV13, the J call TRBJ1-6; no reliable D call. V dropped 0 bases and J dropped 10 bases, with 4 bases sitting between them. This CDR3 is built from 12 residues. The germline gives CDR1 PRHDT, CDR2 FYEKMQ (reference sequence). CDR3 in DNA: TGTGCCAGCAGCTTAGGTCAGTCACCCCTCCACTTT. This sequence encodes CASSLGQSPLHF.

The rearrangement joins TRBV7-2 to TRBJ2-7, with 9 bases that match TRBD2. This CDR3 comprises 14 residues. The V gene's germline CDR1 is SGHTA and CDR2 FQGNSA. The V and J ends lost 7 bases and 5 bases, in that order; junction bases with no gene match: 9. As DNA, the CDR3 is TGTGCCAGCACCTGGGGCGGGGGGGGGAACGAGCAGTACTTC. As protein: CASTWGGGGNEQYF.

The J gene is TRBJ2-7, the V gene TRBV14; 7 positions match TRBD1. V shed 4 bases, J shed 6 bases, and the junction held 6 bases outside the gene matches. Per germline, CDR1 SGHDN and CDR2 FVKESK. The CDR3 is 13 amino acids. CDR3: CASSPTGASEQYF. DNA for the CDR3: TGTGCCAGCAGCCCAACAGGGGCCTCCGAGCAGTACTTC.

The rearrangement joins TRBV6-5 to TRBJ2-5; D gene unclear. Germline V CDR1 and CDR2: MNHEY, SVGAGI. This CDR3 is built from 13 residues. V dropped 4 bases and J dropped 5 bases, with 11 bases sitting between them. The CDR3 region is CASSSSLLETQYF. The CDR3 DNA reads as TGTGCCAGCAGTTCTTCTCTTTTGGAGACCCAGTACTTC.

V gene TRBV6-5 combines with J gene TRBJ1-1; 10 bases match TRBD1. The germline V gene has CDR1 MNHEY and CDR2 SVGAGI. V shed 6 bases, J shed 9 bases, and the junction held 7 bases outside the gene matches. The CDR3 has 13 amino acids. This chain's CDR3 is CASSLATGGQAFF. CDR3 bases: TGTGCCAGCAGCCTAGCGACAGGGGGCCAAGCTTTCTTT.

The chain couples TRBV7-9 to TRBJ1-1; TRBD1 agrees at 10 bases. The germline gives CDR1 SEHNR, CDR2 FQNEAQ (reference sequence). CDR3 length: 16 residues. With V trimmed by 5 bases and J by 2 bases, 8 bases remained unmatched. This CDR3 reads CASSARTGGINTEAFF. The DNA of the CDR3 is TGTGCCAGCAGCGCCCGGACAGGGGGAATAAACACTGAAGCTTTCTTT.

The V gene is TRBV5-4, the J gene TRBJ1-1; the D is unclear. The CDR3 is 13 amino acids. The germline V gene encodes CDR1 SGHNT and CDR2 YYREEE (reference sequence). The ends were cut back, 1 base at V and 4 bases at J, with 8 bases in the middle. This CDR3 reads CASSLPGGTEAFF. Here the CDR3 DNA reads TGTGCCAGCAGCTTGCCAGGTGGCACTGAAGCTTTCTTT.

This clone was detected only once. CDR3 residues: CASSLAGGQMGEQYF. Here the CDR3 DNA reads TGTGCCAGCAGCTTAGCGGGGGGGCAAATGGGAGAGCAGTACTTC. The rearrangement links TRBV7-2 to TRBJ2-7; tentative D call: TRBD2 (7 bases). V lost 0 bases to trimming and J lost 7 bases, with 16 bases between them. The germline V gene encodes CDR1 SGHTA and CDR2 FQGNSA. This CDR3 contains 15 residues.

This CDR3 reads CASSLRGANTEAFF. The CDR3 bases are TGTGCCAGCAGCTTGAGAGGCGCGAACACTGAAGCTTTCTTT. The chain employs TRBV5-6 and TRBJ1-1; D is unresolved. CDR3 length: 14 residues. The germline CDR1 and CDR2 sequences are SGHDT and YYEEEE. V lost 1 base and J lost 1, with 8 bases in between.

The genes are TRBV5-1 and TRBJ2-2; weak D call: TRBD2 (6 bases). CDR1 and CDR2 (germline): SGHRS, YFSETQ. V dropped 1 base and J dropped 3 bases, with 10 bases sitting between them. This CDR3 is 15 amino acids long. The CDR3 loop is CASSLLGGDTGELFF. CDR3 DNA sequence: TGCGCCAGCAGCTTGTTAGGAGGGGACACCGGGGAGCTGTTTTTT.

The chain carries TRBV7-2 and TRBJ2-1; 9 bases fit TRBD2. The CDR3 spans 18 residues. V lost 9 bases to trimming and J lost 0 bases; unmatched junction nucleotides: 15. Looked up from germline, CDR1 is SGHTA and CDR2 is FQGNSA. The CDR3 loop reads CASSLFTSGRSSYNEQFF. As DNA, the CDR3 is TGTGCCAGTAGCCTGTTCACTAGCGGGCGGAGCTCCTACAATGAGCAGTTCTTC.

The rearrangement joins TRBV7-8 to TRBJ1-1; no clear D gene. The CDR3 is 11 amino acids. Germline V CDR1 and CDR2: SGHVS, FQNEAQ. V gave up 8 bases and J gave up 0 bases, with 4 bases separating them. In nucleotides, the CDR3 is TGTGCCAGCTCGGTGAACACTGAAGCTTTCTTT. Translated: CASSVNTEAFF.

The gene calls are TRBV4-1 and TRBJ2-7; D is possibly TRBD2 (5 bases). This CDR3 is 14 amino acids long. V lost 0 bases to trimming and J lost 11 bases, with 17 bases between them. Looked up from germline, CDR1 is MGHRA and CDR2 is YSYEKL. The DNA of the CDR3 is TGCGCCAGCAGCCAAGATACTAGAGGTACGAGCAAGTACTTC. Its protein is CASSQDTRGTSKYF.

J is TRBJ1-1 and V is TRBV4-1, with TRBD1 as a possible D gene (5 bases). Per germline, CDR1 MGHRA and CDR2 YSYEKL. V gave up 0 bases and J gave up 5 bases, with 13 bases separating them. This CDR3 has 15 amino acids. The CDR3 sequence is CASSQEAREMTEAFF. For the CDR3, the DNA is TGCGCCAGCAGCCAAGAAGCCAGGGAAATGACTGAAGCTTTCTTT.

This clone was seen just once. V usage is TRBV2 and J usage is TRBJ1-5; perhaps TRBD1 as D (6 bases). The CDR3 contains 14 residues. V dropped 4 bases and J dropped 5 bases, with 12 bases sitting between them. The V gene's germline CDR1 is SNHLY and CDR2 FYNNEI. CDR3 residues: CASSVNREYQPQHF. Written as DNA, the CDR3 is TGTGCCAGCAGTGTTAACAGGGAATATCAGCCCCAGCATTTT.

This chain links TRBV2 with TRBJ2-7; unclear D gene. With 8 bases removed from V and 6 bases from J, the gap between germline ends came to 17 bases. Germline lookup yields CDR1 SNHLY and CDR2 FYNNEI. The CDR3 has 13 residues. As DNA, the CDR3 is TGTGCCAGCGAAACGAGGAGAGCCATCGAGCAGTACTTC. Protein product: CASETRRAIEQYF.

The chain joins TRBV9 to TRBJ1-6; D is perhaps TRBD1 (6 bases). This CDR3 has 14 amino acids. Germline CDR1 SGDLS, CDR2 YYNGEE. Trimming took off 4 bases at V and 8 bases at J, with 13 bases between the two ends. The CDR3 loop reads CASSRDRFDSPLHF. In DNA, the CDR3 is TGTGCCAGCAGCCGTGACAGGTTTGATTCACCCCTCCACTTT.